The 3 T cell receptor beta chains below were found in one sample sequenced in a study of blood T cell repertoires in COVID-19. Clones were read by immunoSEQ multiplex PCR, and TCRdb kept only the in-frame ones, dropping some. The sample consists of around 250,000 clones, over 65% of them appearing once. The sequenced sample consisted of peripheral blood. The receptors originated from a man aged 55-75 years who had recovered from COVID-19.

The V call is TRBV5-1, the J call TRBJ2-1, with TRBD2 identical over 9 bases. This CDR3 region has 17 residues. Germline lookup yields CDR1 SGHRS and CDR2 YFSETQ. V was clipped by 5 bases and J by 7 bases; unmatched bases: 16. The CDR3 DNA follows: TGCGCCAGCAGGGTGGAGGGCGCGGGAGGGCCCCGGAATGAGCAGTTCTTC. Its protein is CASRVEGAGGPRNEQFF.

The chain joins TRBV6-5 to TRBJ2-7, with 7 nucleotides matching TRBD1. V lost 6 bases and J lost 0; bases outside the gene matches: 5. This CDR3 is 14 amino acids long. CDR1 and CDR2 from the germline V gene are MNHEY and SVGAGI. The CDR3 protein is CASRSEGASYEQYF. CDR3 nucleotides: TGTGCCAGCAGATCCGAGGGGGCCTCCTACGAGCAGTACTTC.

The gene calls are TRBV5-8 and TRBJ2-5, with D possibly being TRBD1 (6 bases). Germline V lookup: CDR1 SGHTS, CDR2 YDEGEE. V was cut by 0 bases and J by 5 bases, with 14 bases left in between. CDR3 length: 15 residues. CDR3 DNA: TGTGCCAGCAGCTTGGGGACAGTTTCAGCGGAGACCCAGTACTTC. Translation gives CASSLGTVSAETQYF. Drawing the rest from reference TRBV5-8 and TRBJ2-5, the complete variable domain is EAGVTQSPTHLIKTRGQQATLRCSPISGHTSVYWYQQALGLGLQFLLWYDEGEERNRGNFPPRFSGRQFPNYSSELNVNALELEDSALYLCASSLGTVSAETQYFGPGTRLLVL.